A single sample gave rise to the 27 T cell receptor beta chains below, sequenced in a study of somatic mutations in cytotoxic T cells in rheumatoid arthritis. Produced via immunoSEQ multiplex PCR; TCRdb's table is partial and in-frame only. The sample has approximately 4,800 clones; around nine tenths are singletons. Sequenced sample: CD8+ T cells sorted from blood. These receptors all stem from a woman in her fifties or sixties with rheumatoid arthritis.

This clone was recorded only once. In nucleotides, the CDR3 is TGCGCCAGCAGCCACTCAACAGGGGAGAGGGGTATGGACTACGAGCAGTACTTC. Protein sequence: CASSHSTGERGMDYEQYF. This chain joins TRBV4-1 and TRBJ2-7, with 7 positions matching TRBD1. V was clipped by 3 bases and J by 3 bases; unmatched bases: 17. The CDR3 is 18 residues long. Germline CDR1 MGHRA, CDR2 YSYEKL.

The chain couples TRBV28 to TRBJ2-7, with TRBD2 identical over 11 bases. After removal of 4 bases from V and 4 bases from J, the junction contained 9 bases not matched to a gene. The CDR3 has 16 amino acids. The germline gives CDR1 MDHEN, CDR2 SYDVKM. This chain's CDR3 is CASSSPQTSGAYEQYF. The CDR3 region has the DNA TGTGCCAGCAGTTCCCCGCAGACTAGCGGGGCTTACGAGCAGTACTTC. The variable domain in full, completed from reference TRBV28 and TRBJ2-7, reads DVKVTQSSRYLVKRTGEKVFLECVQDMDHENMFWYRQDPGLGLRLIYFSYDVKMKEKGDIPEGYSVSREKKERFSLILESASTNQTSMYLCASSSPQTSGAYEQYFGPGTRLTVT.

The chain has TRBV10-2 and TRBJ1-2; D gene ambiguous. This CDR3 comprises 16 residues. Germline V lookup: CDR1 WSHSY, CDR2 SAAADI. Trimming shortened V by 0 bases and J by 0 bases, and 11 bases separated the two germline ends. CDR3 residues: CASSESLRYPNYGYTF. CDR3 nucleotides: TGCGCCAGCAGTGAGTCTCTCAGATATCCTAACTATGGCTACACCTTC.

V usage is TRBV28 and J usage is TRBJ2-2; D call uncertain. V lost 3 bases and J lost 1, with 6 bases in between. Germline V gene data show CDR1 as MDHEN and CDR2 as SYDVKM. The CDR3 contains 14 residues. The CDR3 region has the DNA TGTGCCAGCAGTTTGGTCGGGAACACCGGGGAGCTGTTTTTT. This translates into CASSLVGNTGELFF.

This chain uses TRBV6-1 with TRBJ1-1, with a possible D match to TRBD1 (5 bases). Germline CDR1 MNHNS, CDR2 SASEGT. Trimming stripped 2 bases from V and 5 bases from J, with 15 bases between. The CDR3 extends over 15 amino acids. The CDR3 region is CASSERDLEGTEAFF. For the CDR3, the DNA is TGTGCCAGCAGTGAAAGGGACTTAGAAGGGACTGAAGCTTTCTTT.

This chain uses TRBV7-9 with TRBJ1-1; D is ambiguous. The CDR3 has 13 amino acids. Germline V gene data show CDR1 as SEHNR and CDR2 as FQNEAQ (reference sequence). V lost 6 bases, J lost 0 bases, and 8 bases lay in between. CDR3: CASRFSLNTEAFF. CDR3 sequence (DNA): TGTGCCAGCAGATTTTCGTTGAACACTGAAGCTTTCTTT. Looking up the rest from reference TRBV7-9 and TRBJ1-1 gives the full variable domain: DTGVSQNPRHKITKRGQNVTFRCDPISEHNRLYWYRQTLGQGPEFLTYFQNEAQLEKSRLLSDRFSAERPKGSFSTLEIQRTEQGDSAMYLCASRFSLNTEAFFGQGTRLTVV.

J is TRBJ1-1 and V is TRBV25-1, with D perhaps TRBD1 (5 bases). Germline CDR1 reads MGHDK; CDR2 reads SYGVNS. This CDR3 spans 13 amino acids. Trimming took 6 bases from V and 1 from J, leaving 9 bases between them. CDR3 sequence reads: CASSQGANTEAFF. Here the CDR3 DNA reads TGTGCCAGCAGCCAAGGGGCGAACACTGAAGCTTTCTTT.

The chain couples TRBV7-8 to TRBJ2-1; TRBD1 matches at 7 bases. This CDR3 has 17 residues. The V and J ends lost 0 bases and 0 bases, in that order; junction bases with no gene match: 5. Germline-derived CDR1 and CDR2 are SGHVS and FQNEAQ. The CDR3 nucleotides read TGTGCCAGCAGCTTAGCCCCTGGGACAGCCTCCTACAATGAGCAGTTCTTC. Its protein is CASSLAPGTASYNEQFF.

The chain links TRBV14 to TRBJ1-1, with 7 bases aligning to TRBD1. Germline CDR1 SGHDN, CDR2 FVKESK. J lost 4 bases, V lost 0 bases, and 8 bases had no gene match. CDR3 length: 16 residues. CDR3 bases: TGTGCCAGCAGCCAAGAAGGGGGCAGCTGGACCACTGAAGCTTTCTTT. Amino acid sequence: CASSQEGGSWTTEAFF.

The chain joins TRBV5-1 to TRBJ2-3; D gene unclear. The germline V and J ends were trimmed by 0 bases and 14 bases, with 13 bases remaining between them. The CDR3 covers 12 residues. Germline V gene sequence: CDR1 SGHRS, CDR2 YFSETQ. CDR3 loop: CASSLGADPWYF. The CDR3 DNA reads TGCGCCAGCAGCTTGGGGGCAGATCCCTGGTATTTT.

This chain joins TRBV19 and TRBJ2-7; 7 positions agree with TRBD1. Germline trimming cut 5 bases from V and 2 bases from J; bases unmatched to any gene: 9. Germline-derived CDR1 and CDR2 are LNHDA and SQIVND (reference sequence). CDR3 length: 15 amino acids. CDR3 nucleotides: TGTGCCAGTAGTGTCAAGGGACAGTCTACCTACGAGCAGTACTTC. It is translated as CASSVKGQSTYEQYF.

The V and J genes are TRBV11-3 and TRBJ2-7; TRBD1 aligns across 11 bases. CDR1 SGHNT and CDR2 YENEEA come from the germline V gene. The CDR3 length is 15 residues. Losses at the gene ends were 1 base for V and 4 bases for J; bases not matched to a gene: 3. The CDR3 is CASSLGTGGAYEQYF. The CDR3 region has the DNA TGTGCCAGCAGCTTAGGGACAGGGGGCGCATACGAGCAGTACTTC.

The genes are TRBV6-1 and TRBJ1-2; D is undetermined. Germline values: CDR1 MNHNS, CDR2 SASEGT. The CDR3 loop spans 13 amino acids. Trimming took 3 bases from V and 3 from J, leaving 8 bases between them. CDR3 loop: CASSEQEYYGYTF. DNA for the CDR3: TGTGCCAGCAGTGAGCAGGAATACTATGGCTACACCTTC.

The CDR3 bases are TGCGCCAGCGCATACGACAGGGGTGTATCTGAAGCTTTCTTT. Its translation: CASAYDRGVSEAFF. The chain recombines TRBV5-1 with TRBJ1-1, with 8 bases aligning to TRBD1. V lost 7 bases to trimming and J lost 6 bases; unmatched junction nucleotides: 11. CDR3 length: 14 residues. From germline, CDR1 is SGHRS and CDR2 YFSETQ.

The chain carries TRBV9 and TRBJ2-7; possibly TRBD1 for D (6 bases). From germline, CDR1 is SGDLS and CDR2 YYNGEE. The CDR3 loop spans 14 amino acids. V was clipped by 0 bases and J by 3 bases, with 10 bases between them. The CDR3 DNA reads as TGTGCCAGCAGCGTAGATCAGGGGTTCTACGAGCAGTACTTC. Its protein is CASSVDQGFYEQYF.

This clone was seen only once. The rearrangement links TRBV28 to TRBJ1-2, with D tentatively TRBD1 (5 bases). Deletions cut 3 bases from V and 1 base from J, with 9 bases between. Germline V CDR1 and CDR2: MDHEN, SYDVKM. The CDR3 runs 14 residues. CDR3 bases: TGTGCCAGCAGTTTGGGGCAGGATAACTATGGCTACACCTTC. It is translated as CASSLGQDNYGYTF.

This clone was seen once. V gene TRBV28 combines with J gene TRBJ1-2, with unresolved D. The CDR3 covers 13 residues. The V gene lost 3 bases and the J gene lost 7 bases, with 12 bases spanning the gap. CDR1 and CDR2 (germline): MDHEN, SYDVKM. The CDR3 DNA reads as TGTGCCAGCAGTTTGGGCAGGCTTGGTGGCTACACCTTC. Translation gives CASSLGRLGGYTF.

In its sample, this clone was seen once. The rearrangement joins TRBV7-9 to TRBJ2-7; D gene ambiguous. Trimming removed 5 bases at V and 0 bases at J, with 8 bases between. The CDR3 totals 13 residues. The V gene's germline CDR1 is SEHNR and CDR2 FQNEAQ (reference sequence). CDR3 in DNA: TGTGCCAGCAGCCCGTCGGGCTCCTACGAGCAGTACTTC. Residues: CASSPSGSYEQYF.

The V and J genes are TRBV30 and TRBJ1-5; 10 nucleotides line up with TRBD1. After removal of 3 bases from V and 5 bases from J, the junction contained 1 base not matched to a gene. This CDR3 is built from 13 residues. Germline loops: CDR1 GTSNPN, CDR2 SVGIG (reference sequence). The DNA for the CDR3 is TGTGCCTGGAGAGGACAGGGGGATCAGCCCCAGCATTTT. Translation gives CAWRGQGDQPQHF.

The gene calls are TRBV4-1 and TRBJ1-1; D not resolved. Trimming left V 0 bases short and J 1 base short, with 18 bases between. The CDR3 sequence is 18 residues long. Germline CDR1 and CDR2: MGHRA and YSYEKL. The CDR3 loop reads CASSQDPALGARNTEAFF. The CDR3 coding sequence is TGCGCCAGCAGCCAAGACCCAGCGTTAGGAGCCAGGAACACTGAAGCTTTCTTT.

V usage is TRBV10-2 and J usage is TRBJ1-4, with a weak D call TRBD1 (6 bases). This CDR3 is built from 16 residues. Germline CDR1 WSHSY, CDR2 SAAADI. Trimming stripped 2 bases from V and 2 bases from J, with 12 bases between. CDR3 protein: CASSEAGAGTNEKLFF. CDR3 nucleotides: TGCGCCAGCAGTGAGGCAGGGGCGGGCACTAATGAAAAACTGTTTTTT.

The CDR3 here is CSVEDPDRNLNEQYF. The CDR3 region has the DNA TGCAGCGTTGAAGATCCGGACAGGAATCTGAACGAGCAGTACTTC. This chain uses TRBV29-1 with TRBJ2-7, with 7 bases lining up with TRBD1. The CDR3 consists of 15 residues. Germline trimming cut 0 bases from V and 5 bases from J; bases unmatched to any gene: 10. CDR1 and CDR2 (germline): SQVTM, ANQGSEA.

The chain couples TRBV5-6 to TRBJ2-7, with a weak D call TRBD2 (6 bases). The V end was cut by 0 bases, the J end by 0 bases, with 10 bases between. CDR3 length equals 15 residues. Per the germline V gene, CDR1 is SGHDT and CDR2 is YYEEEE. CDR3 DNA sequence: TGTGCCAGCAGCTTGGCGGGGGAGAGCTCCTACGAGCAGTACTTC. Translated: CASSLAGESSYEQYF.

V and J are TRBV9 and TRBJ2-1; D uncertain. V lost 0 bases and J lost 2, with 6 bases in between. CDR3 length: 14 residues. Germline lookup yields CDR1 SGDLS and CDR2 YYNGEE. The chain's CDR3 is CASSVGSTYNEQFF. For the CDR3, the DNA is TGTGCCAGCAGCGTAGGGTCTACCTACAATGAGCAGTTCTTC.

The chain recombines TRBV6-4 with TRBJ1-6; 11 bases are shared with TRBD1. Trimming cost V 5 bases and J 13 bases; bases outside gene matches: 10. Germline lookup yields CDR1 MRHNA and CDR2 SNTAGT. The CDR3 sequence is 15 residues long. For the CDR3, the DNA is TGTGCCAGCAGTCCGACCGGGACAGGGGGGTTGCCCCTCCACTTT. Translated: CASSPTGTGGLPLHF.

CDR3 in DNA: TGTGCCAGCAGTGAACGGGGTGCGTCCCCCTACAATGAGCAGTTCTTC. This sequence encodes CASSERGASPYNEQFF. The chain recombines TRBV2 with TRBJ2-1; possibly TRBD2 for D (5 bases). The CDR3 has 16 amino acids. Trimming removed 2 bases from V and 2 bases from J, with 13 bases in between. Germline CDR1 is SNHLY and CDR2 is FYNNEI.

This clone was detected only a few times. The V gene is TRBV6-6, the J gene TRBJ1-3; TRBD1 might be the D (5 bases). With 0 bases removed from V and 14 bases from J, the gap between germline ends came to 11 bases. The germline CDR1 and CDR2 sequences are MNHNY and SVGAGI (reference sequence). CDR3 length equals 12 residues. DNA for the CDR3: TGTGCCAGCAGTTACTCGACGACAGCCCTATATTTT. Translated, it gives CASSYSTTALYF.